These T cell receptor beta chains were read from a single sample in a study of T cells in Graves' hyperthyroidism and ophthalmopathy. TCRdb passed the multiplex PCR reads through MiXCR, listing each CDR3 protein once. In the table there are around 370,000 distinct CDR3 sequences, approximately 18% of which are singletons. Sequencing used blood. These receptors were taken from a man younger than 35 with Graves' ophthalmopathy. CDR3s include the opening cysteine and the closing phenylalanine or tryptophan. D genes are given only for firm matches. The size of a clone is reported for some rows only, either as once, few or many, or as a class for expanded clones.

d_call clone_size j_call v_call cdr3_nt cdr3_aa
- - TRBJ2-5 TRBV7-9 TGTGCCAGCAGCTTAGCCCAGGACCGCCAAGAGACCCAGTACTTC CASSLAQDRQETQYF
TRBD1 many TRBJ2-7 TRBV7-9 TGTGCCAGCAGCCCTTGGACAGGGTACGAGCAGTACTTC CASSPWTGYEQYF
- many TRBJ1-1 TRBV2 TGTGCCAGCAGGCCACTCGCCAGGGGTGAAGCTTTCTTT CASRPLARGEAFF
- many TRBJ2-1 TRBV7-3 TGTGCCAGCAGCTTAGCAGCGGTCACGGGGGACGAGCAGTTCTTC CASSLAAVTGDEQFF
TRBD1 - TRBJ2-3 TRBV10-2 TGCGCCAGCAAAACGGGACAGGGAGGGGTCCCAGATACGCAGTATTTT CASKTGQGGVPDTQYF
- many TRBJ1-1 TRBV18 TGTGCCAGCTCACCAGGGATGGGCACTGAAGCTTTCTTT CASSPGMGTEAFF
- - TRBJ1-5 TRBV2 TGTGCCATCAGGGATGTGGGCAGCACTCAGCCCCAGCATTTT CAIRDVGSTQPQHF
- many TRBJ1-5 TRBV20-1 TGCAGTGCTAGAGTGGGGGTCGGGGTTAGGGGCAATCAGCCCCAGCATTTT CSARVGVGVRGNQPQHF
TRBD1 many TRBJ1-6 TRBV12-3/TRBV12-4 TGTGCCAGCAGTTTAGGGACAGGCGCAAGGATAAATTCACCCCTCCACTTT CASSLGTGARINSPLHF
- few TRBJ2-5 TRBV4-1 TGCGCCAGCAGCCAAGAATGGCAGCTACCATGGGAGACCCAGTACTTC CASSQEWQLPWETQYF
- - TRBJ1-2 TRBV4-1 TGCGCCAGCAGCCAAGGGGCAGACGCTCGTGGCTACACCTTC CASSQGADARGYTF
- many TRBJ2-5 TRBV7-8 TGTGCCAGCAGCTTAGGTGGGGACCCAAGAGACCCACCCCTCTTC CASSLGGDPRDPPLF
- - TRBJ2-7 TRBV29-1 TGCAGCGTTGAAGATCAAGGCGAGCAGTACTTC CSVEDQGEQYF
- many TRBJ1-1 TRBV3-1 TGTGCCAGCAGGGCCGTTTCGAGGGGCCTGAACACTGAAGCTTTCTTT CASRAVSRGLNTEAFF
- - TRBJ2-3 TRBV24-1 TGTGCCACCAGTGATCTGGCAGACACAGATACGCAGTATTTT CATSDLADTDTQYF
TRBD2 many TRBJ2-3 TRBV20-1 TGCAGTGCTGGCGTAGCGGGAACTAGCACAGATACGCAGTATTTT CSAGVAGTSTDTQYF
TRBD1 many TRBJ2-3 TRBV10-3 TGTGCCATCAGTTCAACAATCGGACAGGGAAGAAATACGCAGTATTTT CAISSTIGQGRNTQYF
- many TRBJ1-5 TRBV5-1 TGCGCCACCGTGGGGAGCCTCAGCAATCAGCCCCAGCATTTT CATVGSLSNQPQHF
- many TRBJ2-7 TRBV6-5 TGTGCCAGCAGTTACTCGATAGTTGGCGAGCAGTACTTC CASSYSIVGEQYF
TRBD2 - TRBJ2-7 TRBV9 TGTGCCAGCAGCGGCGGGGGGGGGCACCCCTACGAGCAGTACTTC CASSGGGGHPYEQYF
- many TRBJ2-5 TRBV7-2 TGTGCCAGCAGCGACGGACGGTATCCGCAAGAGACCCAGTACTTC CASSDGRYPQETQYF
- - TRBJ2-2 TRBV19 TGTGCCAGTAGTATACAGGGTGTTGACACCGGGGAGCTGTTTTTT CASSIQGVDTGELFF
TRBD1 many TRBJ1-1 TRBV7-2 TGTGCCAGCAGTCGACAGGGGGCGTCTGAAGCTTTCTTT CASSRQGASEAFF
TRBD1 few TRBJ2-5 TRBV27 TGTGCCAGCAGTTTCTTCGGGACAGGGCCAGAGACCCAGTACTTC CASSFFGTGPETQYF
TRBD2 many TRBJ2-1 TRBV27 TGTGCCAGCAGTTTAGGGGCTAGCGGGGGCTACAATGAGCAGTTCTTC CASSLGASGGYNEQFF
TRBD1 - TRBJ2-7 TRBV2 TGTGCCAGCAGCGCCCACCGGGACAGCTTCTACGAGCAGTACTTC CASSAHRDSFYEQYF
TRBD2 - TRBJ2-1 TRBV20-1 TGCAGTGCTGCGCCAGCGGGGATTAGCTCCTACAATGAGCAGTTCTTC CSAAPAGISSYNEQFF
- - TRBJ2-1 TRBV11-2 TGTGCCAGCAGCCTCCGTTCCGGGACACTATCCTACAATGAGCAGTTCTTC CASSLRSGTLSYNEQFF
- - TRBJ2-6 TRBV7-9 TGTGCCAGCAGCTGCACAGTCTCTGGGGCCAACGTCCTGACTTTC CASSCTVSGANVLTF
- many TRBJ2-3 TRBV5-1 TGTGCCAGCAGTCTGGATGGGGGCTTCACAGATACGCAGTATTTT CASSLDGGFTDTQYF
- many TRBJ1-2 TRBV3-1 TGTGCCAGCAGCCAATTACAGCCAAACTATGGCTACACCTTC CASSQLQPNYGYTF
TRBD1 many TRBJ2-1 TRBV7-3 TGTGCCAGCAGTCCCAAGGGACAGGTGCTAAATGAGCAGTTCTTC CASSPKGQVLNEQFF
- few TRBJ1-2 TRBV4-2 TGTGCCAGCAGCCAAGACGTTTGGGGGACTCGTGGCTACACCTTC CASSQDVWGTRGYTF
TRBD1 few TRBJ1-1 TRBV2 TGTGCCAGCAGTGAGAGGGGACAGGGTATTCGGTTGAACACTGAAGCTTTCTTT CASSERGQGIRLNTEAFF
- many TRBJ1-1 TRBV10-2 TGCGCCAGCAGTGACGCCAAAGGAGCTTTCTTT CASSDAKGAFF
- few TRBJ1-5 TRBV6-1 TGTGCCAGCACCGATGGTCCAACTCAGCCCCAGCATTTT CASTDGPTQPQHF
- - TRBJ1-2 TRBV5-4 TGTGCCATCAGCTTGGCGGGTCAAGGGAGAGGCTACACCTTC CAISLAGQGRGYTF
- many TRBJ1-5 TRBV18 TGTGCCAGCTCACCACCGGGAGGAAGCAATCAGCCCCAGCATTTT CASSPPGGSNQPQHF
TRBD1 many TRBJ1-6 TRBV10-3 TGTGCCATCAGTGCAGGGGGACAGGGTGGTTCACCCCTCCACTTT CAISAGGQGGSPLHF
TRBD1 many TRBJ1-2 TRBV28 TGTGCCAGCAGGCCAGGACAGGGGGCCAAAGGCTACACCTTC CASRPGQGAKGYTF
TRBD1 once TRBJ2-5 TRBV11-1 TGTGCCAGCAGCCCCGACCCGGACAGGGCTGACGCGGTGGAGACCCAGTACTTC CASSPDPDRADAVETQYF
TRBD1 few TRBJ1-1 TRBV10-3 TGTGCCATCAGACGGACAGGGGGTGAAGCTTTCTTT CAIRRTGGEAFF
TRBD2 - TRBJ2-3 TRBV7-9 TGTGCCAGCAGCTTAGATCGCGGGGGGGCATATGATACGCAGTATTTT CASSLDRGGAYDTQYF
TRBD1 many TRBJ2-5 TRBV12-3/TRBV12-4 TGTGCCAGCAGTTTAGGTACAGGGGGCTTTGAAGAGACCCAGTACTTC CASSLGTGGFEETQYF
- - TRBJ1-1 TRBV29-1 TGCAGCGCCGAACGGACGCTGAACTCTGAAGCTTTCTTT CSAERTLNSEAFF
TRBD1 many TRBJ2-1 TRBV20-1 TGCAGTGCCCAGGGACAGGGTGATAATGAGCAGTTCTTC CSAQGQGDNEQFF
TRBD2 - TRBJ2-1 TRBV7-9 TGTGCCAGCAGTCGGGACTCTAGCGGGGGGGGGTCCTACAATGAGCAGTTCTTC CASSRDSSGGGSYNEQFF
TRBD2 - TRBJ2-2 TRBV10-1 TGCGCCAGCCATAGCGGGGGGGTCACCGGGGAGCTGTTTTTT CASHSGGVTGELFF
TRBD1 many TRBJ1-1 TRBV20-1 TGCAGTGCTAGCCAGGGGGATTCTGAAGCTTTCTTT CSASQGDSEAFF
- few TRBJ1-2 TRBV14 TGTGCCAGCAGCCTCCTTTTTGACTCCGTGGGGGTCACCTTC CASSLLFDSVGVTF
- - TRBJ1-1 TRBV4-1 TGCGCCAGCAGCCAAGATCACTTTGGGCTAGAGACTGAAGCTTTCTTT CASSQDHFGLETEAFF
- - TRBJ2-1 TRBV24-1 TGTGCCACCAGTGGACAGAACAATGAGCAGTTCTTC CATSGQNNEQFF
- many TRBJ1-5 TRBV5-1 TGCGCCAGCAGCTCCGAAGCAGGGGCAAATCAGCCCCAGCATTTT CASSSEAGANQPQHF
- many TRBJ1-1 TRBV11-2 TGTGCCAGCAGCTTTGACATCTTGAACACTGAAGCTTTCTTT CASSFDILNTEAFF
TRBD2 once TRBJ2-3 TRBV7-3 TGTGCCAGCAGCTCCAACCCGTCCAGCGGGGGGTACACGCAGTATTTT CASSSNPSSGGYTQYF
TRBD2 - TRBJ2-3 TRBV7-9 TGTGCCAGCAGTCGGGACTCTAGCGGGGCAAATACGCAGTATTTT CASSRDSSGANTQYF
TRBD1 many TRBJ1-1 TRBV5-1 TGCGCCAGCAGCCGACCGGGACAGGGGGTTGCGGTCACTGAAGCTTTCTTT CASSRPGQGVAVTEAFF